This entry lists 29 T cell receptor beta chains sequenced from one sample in a study of naive and memory T cell subsets. Study observations and caveats: Especially in CD8 cells, naive repertoires contained a few larger clonotypes, possibly CD45RA-re-expressing memory cells.

What these receptors recognize is not known. Two oligonucleotides, mixed equimolar, formed the beta constant-region primer covering TRBC1 and TRBC2. The ligated cDNA underwent four PCR rounds using SP2 and nested alpha and beta constant-region primers. TCRdb independently ran MiXCR on the UMI-ligation and nested PCR reads; one entry per CDR3 protein. The data hold approximately 150,000 distinct CDR3 sequences, with 15% to 20% observed a single time. Sequences were obtained from naive CD8+ T cells from blood. The receptors were sampled from a human donor in good health.

This clonotype has a handful of counts. The chain employs TRBV27 and TRBJ2-7; 7 bases are shared with TRBD1. V trimming: 3 bases; J trimming: 3 bases; junction bases outside the gene matches: 5. The CDR3 runs 14 residues. In germline, CDR1 is MNHEY, CDR2 SMNVEV (reference sequence). CDR3 in amino acids: CASSFSWTGYEQYF. The CDR3 region has the DNA TGTGCCAGCAGTTTTTCTTGGACAGGCTACGAGCAGTACTTC.

The rearrangement uses TRBV4-1 and TRBJ2-1; 7 nucleotides align to TRBD2. The germline CDR1 and CDR2 sequences are MGHRA and YSYEKL. Trimming took 1 base from V and 6 from J; bases not matched to a gene: 6. The CDR3 sequence is 15 residues long. Here the CDR3 reads CASSQAWGGANEQFF. The CDR3 nucleotides read TGCGCCAGCAGCCAAGCCTGGGGAGGGGCCAATGAGCAGTTCTTC.

This sequence joins TRBV20-1 and TRBJ2-3; tentatively, D is TRBD1 or TRBD2 (5 bases each). The germline V gene has CDR1 DFQATT and CDR2 SNEGSKA (reference sequence). V shed 2 bases and J shed 1 base, with 10 bases lying between them. This CDR3 region has 14 residues. DNA for the CDR3: TGCAGTGCTAGACGAAGGGGAGGCACAGATACGCAGTATTTT. Its protein is CSARRRGGTDTQYF.

This clonotype was seen a handful of times. Here the CDR3 DNA reads TGCGCCAGCAGCCAAGTGGTCGGCGGGGGCACAGATACGCAGTATTTT. It yields the protein CASSQVVGGGTDTQYF. This sequence joins TRBV4-3 and TRBJ2-3, with a possible D match to TRBD2 (6 bases). Germline V CDR1 and CDR2: LGHNA, YSLEER. The CDR3 is 16 residues long. V lost 1 base to trimming and J lost 1 base, with 12 bases between them.

This clonotype was counted at least ten times. J is TRBJ2-7 and V is TRBV4-1; D ambiguous. The V end was cut by 3 bases, the J end by 2 bases, with 17 bases between. Looked up from germline, CDR1 is MGHRA and CDR2 is YSYEKL. The CDR3 is made up of 16 amino acids. The CDR3 here is CASSHQPASGAYEQYF. The CDR3, as DNA: TGCGCCAGCAGCCACCAGCCCGCCAGTGGGGCCTACGAGCAGTACTTC.

CDR3 residues: CASSQGSYSYEQYF. CDR3 sequence (DNA): TGCGCCAGCAGCCAAGGGAGCTATTCCTACGAGCAGTACTTC. V usage is TRBV4-1 and J usage is TRBJ2-7, with D unclear. V was shortened by 1 base and J by 1 base, with 8 bases between the two germline ends. The CDR3 covers 14 residues. Germline CDR1 MGHRA, CDR2 YSYEKL.

This rearrangement joins TRBV28 to TRBJ2-7, with D tentatively TRBD1 (6 bases). V was cut by 5 bases and J by 0 bases, with 17 bases left in between. Germline V gives CDR1 MDHEN, CDR2 SYDVKM. The CDR3 extends over 16 amino acids. This chain's CDR3 is CASSQQGPILSYEQYF. Written as DNA, the CDR3 is TGTGCCAGCAGTCAGCAGGGGCCGATCCTCTCCTACGAGCAGTACTTC.

This clonotype showed up just a few times. V is TRBV20-1 and J is TRBJ2-5; D not certain. Germline CDR1 and CDR2: DFQATT and SNEGSKA (reference sequence). The V end was cut by 3 bases, the J end by 6 bases, with 17 bases between. This CDR3 has 14 residues. In DNA, the CDR3 is TGCAGTGCTAGGATTAGATTGGTCCCCCAGACCCAGTACTTC. Its protein is CSARIRLVPQTQYF.

The CDR3 bases are TGCAGTGCTAGAGATGGGCCACTAGCGTCCCTCCTCGAGCAGTACTTC. Translated, it gives CSARDGPLASLLEQYF. The genes are TRBV20-1 and TRBJ2-7, with TRBD2 identical over 7 bases. This CDR3 has 16 amino acids. Germline V gives CDR1 DFQATT, CDR2 SNEGSKA (reference sequence). Losses at the gene ends were 0 bases for V and 6 bases for J; bases not matched to a gene: 14.

The rearrangement uses TRBV18 and TRBJ2-1; D remains unclear. The V end lost 2 bases, the J end lost 2 bases, and 10 bases lay between the germline ends. The germline CDR1 and CDR2 sequences are KGHSH and LQKENI. The CDR3 is 15 amino acids. CDR3 region: CASSPGPETYNEQFF. The DNA of the CDR3 is TGTGCCAGCTCACCAGGCCCGGAGACCTACAATGAGCAGTTCTTC.

The chain employs TRBV29-1 and TRBJ2-5; TRBD2 might be the D (6 bases). Trimming stripped 6 bases from V and 0 bases from J, with 20 bases between. Germline assignment: CDR1 SQVTM and CDR2 ANQGSEA. This CDR3 region has 16 residues. The CDR3, as DNA: TGCAGCGTCGCTGGGGAGGCTAGCGAGTACCAAGAGACCCAGTACTTC. This gives the protein CSVAGEASEYQETQYF.

This chain connects TRBV3-1 to TRBJ2-1, with TRBD1 as a possible D gene (6 bases). Trimming pared 0 bases from V and 5 bases from J, leaving 17 bases between. Germline V gives CDR1 LGHDT, CDR2 YNNKEL (reference sequence). The CDR3 is made up of 17 amino acids. The CDR3 nucleotides are TGTGCCAGCAGCCAAGAGGGTTTGGGGGCTACGAACAATGAGCAGTTCTTC. Residues: CASSQEGLGATNNEQFF.

In the case of this clonotype: Mismatch with germline at one junction end may stem from a read error. This rearrangement joins TRBV28 to TRBJ2-7; a possible D gene is TRBD1 (6 bases). In germline, CDR1 is MDHEN, CDR2 SYDVKM. CDR3 length: 11 residues. This chain's CDR3 is CASSSYRVVDF. DNA for the CDR3: TGTGCCAGCAGTTCCTACAGGGTAGTGGACTTC.

J is TRBJ2-1 and V is TRBV25-1; 14 nucleotides agree with TRBD2. This CDR3 has 18 residues. Per germline, CDR1 MGHDK and CDR2 SYGVNS. After removal of 3 bases from V and 3 bases from J, the junction contained 7 bases not matched to a gene. The CDR3 DNA sequence: TGTGCCAGCAGTGATCCCGGGACTAGCGGGAGTGGCTACAATGAGCAGTTCTTC. Translating it yields CASSDPGTSGSGYNEQFF.

This clonotype was counted a few times. The chain joins TRBV27 to TRBJ2-7; 10 bases agree with TRBD2. The CDR3 loop spans 15 amino acids. In germline, CDR1 is MNHEY, CDR2 SMNVEV (reference sequence). The trim removed 3 bases at V and 5 bases at J, leaving 7 bases unmatched. The CDR3 nucleotides are TGTGCCAGCAGTTTCTCTAGCGGGAGATTCGACGAGCAGTACTTC. Encoded protein: CASSFSSGRFDEQYF.

The chain carries TRBV6-5 and TRBJ2-1, with 8 positions matching TRBD2. Trimming cost V 5 bases and J 3 bases; bases outside gene matches: 0. This CDR3 spans 13 amino acids. The germline gives CDR1 MNHEY, CDR2 SVGAGI. DNA of the CDR3: TGTGCCAGCAGTGGGACTAGCTACAATGAGCAGTTCTTC. It is translated as CASSGTSYNEQFF.

Only a few counts were recorded for this clonotype. The chain carries TRBV27 and TRBJ1-2, with 7 bases aligning to TRBD1. The CDR3 length is 16 residues. Trimming at V came to 5 bases and at J to 1 base, leaving 10 bases not matched to a gene. Germline loops: CDR1 MNHEY, CDR2 SMNVEV (reference sequence). The chain's CDR3 is CASSLSQGTFNYGYTF. In DNA form, the CDR3 reads TGTGCCAGCAGTCTCTCACAGGGGACCTTTAACTATGGCTACACCTTC.

The chain has TRBV5-1 and TRBJ2-7; D is uncertain. Per germline, CDR1 SGHRS and CDR2 YFSETQ. V shed 0 bases and J shed 7 bases, with 8 bases lying between them. This CDR3 contains 12 residues. The CDR3 DNA sequence: TGCGCCAGCAGCTTGGAGGGCCATGAGCAGTACTTC. This codes for CASSLEGHEQYF. Full variable domain (outside the CDR3, taken from reference TRBV5-1 and TRBJ2-7): KAGVTQTPRYLIKTRGQQVTLSCSPISGHRSVSWYQQTPGQGLQFLFEYFSETQRNKGNFPGRFSGRQFSNSRSEMNVSTLELGDSALYLCASSLEGHEQYFGPGTRLTVT.

This clonotype appeared a few times. The rearrangement uses TRBV6-2 or TRBV6-3 and TRBJ2-7; perhaps TRBD2 as D (6 bases). The CDR3 consists of 11 residues. CDR1 is MNHEY and CDR2 is SVGEGT in the germline V gene. V dropped 11 bases and J dropped 5 bases, with 13 bases sitting between them. CDR3: CAGGYHHEQYF. The CDR3 DNA sequence: TGTGCCGGGGGGTACCACCACGAGCAGTACTTC.

The CDR3 reads CASSRGGLVPNEKLFF. The CDR3 DNA follows: TGTGCCAGCAGCCGAGGGGGACTTGTCCCTAATGAAAAACTGTTTTTT. This chain uses TRBV7-9 with TRBJ1-4, with D possibly TRBD1 on 6 matching bases. Germline values: CDR1 SEHNR, CDR2 FQNEAQ (reference sequence). Trimming took 5 bases from V and 3 from J, leaving 16 bases between them. CDR3 length: 16 amino acids.

The rearrangement joins TRBV12-3 or TRBV12-4 to TRBJ1-1; 7 bases align to TRBD1. Trimming at V came to 8 bases and at J to 1 base, leaving 7 bases not matched to a gene. The CDR3 has 14 residues. CDR3 nucleotide sequence: TGTGCCAGCCGTGCAGGGGGTTGGAACACTGAAGCTTTCTTT. Translation: CASRAGGWNTEAFF.

There are many counts of this clonotype. Here the CDR3 reads CASRLPPIRPLNTEAFF. CDR3 in DNA: TGTGCCAGCAGATTGCCTCCCATCAGACCACTAAACACTGAAGCTTTCTTT. The V call is TRBV5-4, the J call TRBJ1-1; D gene ambiguous. This CDR3 is built from 17 residues. V was pared by 5 bases and J by 2 bases, with 22 bases between. CDR1 and CDR2 (germline): SGHNT, YYREEE (reference sequence).

J is TRBJ2-3 and V is TRBV7-2; 9 bases match TRBD1. The CDR3 consists of 15 residues. The ends lost 5 bases at V and 10 bases at J; junction bases unmatched: 13. In germline, CDR1 is SGHTA, CDR2 FQGNSA. Here the CDR3 DNA reads TGTGCCAGCAGCCCCTGGGACAGGGCGCAGGGGTCGCAGTATTTT. Amino acids: CASSPWDRAQGSQYF.

The rearrangement joins TRBV7-2 to TRBJ2-5, with D tentatively TRBD1 (6 bases). There are 12 residues in the CDR3. The V end lost 10 bases, the J end lost 2 bases, and 11 bases lay between the germline ends. Per the germline V gene, CDR1 is SGHTA and CDR2 is FQGNSA. The CDR3 reads CATDDRQETQYF. DNA for the CDR3: TGTGCCACAGACGACAGGCAAGAGACCCAGTACTTC. Looking up the rest from reference TRBV7-2 and TRBJ2-5 gives the full variable domain: GAGVSQSPSNKVTEKGKDVELRCDPISGHTALYWYRQSLGQGLEFLIYFQGNSAPDKSGLPSDRFSAERTGGSVSTLTIQRTQQEDSAVYLCATDDRQETQYFGPGTRLLVL.

This clonotype was counted many times. The chain has TRBV7-6 and TRBJ2-1; the D is unclear. The CDR3 is 13 residues long. V gave up 3 bases and J gave up 7 bases, with 10 bases separating them. Germline lookup yields CDR1 SGHVS and CDR2 FNYEAQ. The CDR3 DNA follows: TGTGCCAGCAGCTTCTTTTCCGCTAATGAGCAGTTCTTC. Translating gives CASSFFSANEQFF.

This clonotype came up a few times. The rearrangement links TRBV9 to TRBJ2-1, with 7 bases fitting TRBD2. The CDR3 extends over 16 amino acids. The germline V gene encodes CDR1 SGDLS and CDR2 YYNGEE. V dropped 0 bases and J dropped 9; count of bases not matched to a gene: 12. CDR3 in amino acids: CASSVEAAGGEGEQFF. CDR3 coding DNA: TGTGCCAGCAGCGTAGAGGCGGCAGGAGGGGAGGGTGAGCAGTTCTTC.

The rearrangement uses TRBV30 and TRBJ2-1; D gene ambiguous. This CDR3 is 14 amino acids long. V lost 4 bases and J 6 bases, leaving 16 bases between the germline ends. Looked up from germline, CDR1 is GTSNPN and CDR2 is SVGIG (reference sequence). This chain's CDR3 is CAWNPGVGFNEQFF. The CDR3 DNA sequence: TGTGCCTGGAATCCGGGCGTCGGTTTCAATGAGCAGTTCTTC.

This clonotype was observed a few times. V gene TRBV5-4 combines with J gene TRBJ2-7; 9 positions match TRBD1. CDR3 length: 14 amino acids. V shed 3 bases, J shed 4 bases, and the junction held 5 bases outside the gene matches. Germline V gene data show CDR1 as SGHNT and CDR2 as YYREEE (reference sequence). This chain's CDR3 is CASSWDRAGYEQYF. In DNA, the CDR3 is TGTGCCAGCAGCTGGGACAGGGCCGGATACGAGCAGTACTTC.

The chain uses TRBV5-4 and TRBJ2-1, with D unclear. Germline CDR1 reads SGHNT; CDR2 reads YYREEE (reference sequence). CDR3 size: 13 residues. Trimming pared 6 bases from V and 5 bases from J, leaving 12 bases between. CDR3 nucleotide sequence: TGTGCCAGCACCATGTGGGGTGACAATGAGCAGTTCTTC. It specifies CASTMWGDNEQFF. Full variable domain (outside the CDR3, taken from reference TRBV5-4 and TRBJ2-1): ETGVTQSPTHLIKTRGQQVTLRCSSQSGHNTVSWYQQALGQGPQFIFQYYREEENGRGNFPPRFSGLQFPNYSSELNVNALELDDSALYLCASTMWGDNEQFFGPGTRLTVL.